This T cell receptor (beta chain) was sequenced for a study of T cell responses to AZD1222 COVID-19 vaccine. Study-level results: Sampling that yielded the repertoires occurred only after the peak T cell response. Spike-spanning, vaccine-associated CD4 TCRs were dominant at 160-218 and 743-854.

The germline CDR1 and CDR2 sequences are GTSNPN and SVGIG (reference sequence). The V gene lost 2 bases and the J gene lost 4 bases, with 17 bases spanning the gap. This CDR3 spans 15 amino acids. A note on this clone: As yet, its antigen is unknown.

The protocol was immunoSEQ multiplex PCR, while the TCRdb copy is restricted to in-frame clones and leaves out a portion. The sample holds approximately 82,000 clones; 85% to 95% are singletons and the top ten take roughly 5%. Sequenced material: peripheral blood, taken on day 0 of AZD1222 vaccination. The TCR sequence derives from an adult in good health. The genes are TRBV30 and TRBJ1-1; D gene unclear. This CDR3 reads CAWSPPGRRLTEAFF. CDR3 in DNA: TGTGCCTGGAGTCCCCCGGGGAGACGGCTCACTGAAGCTTTCTTT.